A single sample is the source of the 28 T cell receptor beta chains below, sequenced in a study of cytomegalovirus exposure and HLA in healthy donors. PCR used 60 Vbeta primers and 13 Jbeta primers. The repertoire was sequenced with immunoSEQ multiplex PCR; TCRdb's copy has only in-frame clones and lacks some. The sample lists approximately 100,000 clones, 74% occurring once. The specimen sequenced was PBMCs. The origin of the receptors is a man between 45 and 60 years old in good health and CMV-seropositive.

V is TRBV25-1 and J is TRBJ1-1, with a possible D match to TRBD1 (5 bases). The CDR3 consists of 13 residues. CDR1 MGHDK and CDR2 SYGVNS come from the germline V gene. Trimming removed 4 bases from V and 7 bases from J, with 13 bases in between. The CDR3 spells CASSGGAGGEAFF. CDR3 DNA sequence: TGTGCCAGCAGTGGCGGAGCGGGGGGTGAAGCTTTCTTT. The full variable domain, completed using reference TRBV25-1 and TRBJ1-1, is EADIYQTPRYLVIGTGKKITLECSQTMGHDKMYWYQQDPGMELHLIHYSYGVNSTEKGDLSSESTVSRIRTEHFPLTLESARPSHTSQYLCASSGGAGGEAFFGQGTRLTVV.

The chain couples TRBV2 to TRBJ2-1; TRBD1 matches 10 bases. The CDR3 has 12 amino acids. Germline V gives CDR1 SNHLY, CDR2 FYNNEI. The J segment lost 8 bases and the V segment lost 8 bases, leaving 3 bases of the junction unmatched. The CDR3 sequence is CASRDRGDEQFF. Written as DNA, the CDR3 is TGTGCCAGCCGGGACAGGGGAGATGAGCAGTTCTTC.

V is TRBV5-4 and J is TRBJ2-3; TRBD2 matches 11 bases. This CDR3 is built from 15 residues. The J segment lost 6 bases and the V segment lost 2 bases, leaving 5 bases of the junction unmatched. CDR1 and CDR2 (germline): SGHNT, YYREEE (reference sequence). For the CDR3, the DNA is TGTGCCAGCAGCTTTCCTAGCGGGAGGCCGGATACGCAGTATTTT. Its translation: CASSFPSGRPDTQYF. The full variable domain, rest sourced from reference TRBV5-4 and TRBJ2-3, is ETGVTQSPTHLIKTRGQQVTLRCSSQSGHNTVSWYQQALGQGPQFIFQYYREEENGRGNFPPRFSGLQFPNYSSELNVNALELDDSALYLCASSFPSGRPDTQYFGPGTRLTVL.

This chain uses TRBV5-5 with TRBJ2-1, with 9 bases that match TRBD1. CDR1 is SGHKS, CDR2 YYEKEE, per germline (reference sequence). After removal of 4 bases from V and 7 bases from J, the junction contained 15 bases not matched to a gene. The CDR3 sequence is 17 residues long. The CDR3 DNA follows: TGTGCCAGCAGCCGCATAACAGGGACAGGGCTCGGGAATGAGCAGTTCTTC. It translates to CASSRITGTGLGNEQFF.

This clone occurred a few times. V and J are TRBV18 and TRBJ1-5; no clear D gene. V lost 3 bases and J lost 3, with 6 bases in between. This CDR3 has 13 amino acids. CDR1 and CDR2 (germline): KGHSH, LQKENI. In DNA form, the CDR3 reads TGTGCCAGCTCACCCGACACCAATCAGCCCCAGCATTTT. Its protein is CASSPDTNQPQHF. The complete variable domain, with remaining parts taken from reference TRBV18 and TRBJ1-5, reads NAGVMQNPRHLVRRRGQEARLRCSPMKGHSHVYWYRQLPEEGLKFMVYLQKENIIDESGMPKERFSAEFPKEGPSILRIQQVVRGDSAAYFCASSPDTNQPQHFGDGTRLSIL.

CDR3 nucleotide sequence: TGTGCCAGCAGCAATACCGGGACAGGGGCAAGCGAGCAGTTCTTC. Translated, it gives CASSNTGTGASEQFF. The gene calls are TRBV2 and TRBJ2-1; 10 bases match TRBD1. From germline, CDR1 is SNHLY and CDR2 FYNNEI. With 6 bases clipped from V and 10 bases from J, the junction kept 12 bases outside the gene matches. This CDR3 is built from 15 residues.

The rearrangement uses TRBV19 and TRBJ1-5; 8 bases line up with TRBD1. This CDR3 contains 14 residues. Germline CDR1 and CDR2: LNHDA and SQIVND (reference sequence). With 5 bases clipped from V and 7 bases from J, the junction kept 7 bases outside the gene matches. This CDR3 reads CASSPQTGVQPQHF. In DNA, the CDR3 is TGTGCCAGTAGTCCCCAGACAGGGGTCCAGCCCCAGCATTTT.

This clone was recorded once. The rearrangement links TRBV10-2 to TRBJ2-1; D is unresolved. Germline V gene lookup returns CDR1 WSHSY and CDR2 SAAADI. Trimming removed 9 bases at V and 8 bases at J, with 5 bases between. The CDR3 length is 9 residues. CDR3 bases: TGCGCCAGGAGAGATGAGCAGTTCTTC. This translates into CARRDEQFF.

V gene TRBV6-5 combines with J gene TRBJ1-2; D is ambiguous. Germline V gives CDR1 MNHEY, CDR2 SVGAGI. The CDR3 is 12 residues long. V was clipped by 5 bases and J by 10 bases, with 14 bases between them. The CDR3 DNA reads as TGTGCCAGCAGTGAAATCGCCGGGGTCTACACCTTC. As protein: CASSEIAGVYTF.

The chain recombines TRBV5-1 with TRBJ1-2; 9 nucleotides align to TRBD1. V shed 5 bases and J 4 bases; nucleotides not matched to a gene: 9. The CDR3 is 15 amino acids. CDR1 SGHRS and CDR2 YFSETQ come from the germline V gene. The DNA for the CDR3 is TGCGCCAGCAGGGCGGACAGGGGAGTGAGCTATGGCTACACCTTC. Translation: CASRADRGVSYGYTF.

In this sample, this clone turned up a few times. This chain's CDR3 is CASSPPPGQKIYGYTF. As DNA, the CDR3 is TGTGCCAGCAGTCCCCCTCCTGGACAGAAAATCTATGGCTACACCTTC. The rearrangement links TRBV27 to TRBJ1-2, with D possibly matching TRBD1 (6 bases). This CDR3 is 16 amino acids long. The germline CDR1 and CDR2 sequences are MNHEY and SMNVEV (reference sequence). Deletions cut 5 bases from V and 4 bases from J, with 20 bases between.

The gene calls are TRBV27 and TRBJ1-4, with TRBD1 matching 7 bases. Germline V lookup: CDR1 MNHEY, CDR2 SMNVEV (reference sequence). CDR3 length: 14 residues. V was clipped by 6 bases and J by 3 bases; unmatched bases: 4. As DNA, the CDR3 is TGTGCCAGCAGCCGACAGGGAGCTAATGAAAAACTGTTTTTT. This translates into CASSRQGANEKLFF.

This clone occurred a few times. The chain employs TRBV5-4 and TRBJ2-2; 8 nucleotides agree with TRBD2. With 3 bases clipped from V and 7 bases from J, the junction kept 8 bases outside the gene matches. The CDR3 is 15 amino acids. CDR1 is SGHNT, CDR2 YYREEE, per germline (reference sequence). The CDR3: CASSSGLGVHGELFF. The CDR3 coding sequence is TGTGCCAGCAGCTCGGGACTAGGAGTCCACGGGGAGCTGTTTTTT.

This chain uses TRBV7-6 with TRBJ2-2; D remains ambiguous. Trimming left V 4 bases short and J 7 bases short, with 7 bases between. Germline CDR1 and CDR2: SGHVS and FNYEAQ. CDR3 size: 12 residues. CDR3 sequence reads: CASSWPGGELFF. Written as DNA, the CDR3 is TGTGCCAGCAGCTGGCCGGGCGGGGAGCTGTTTTTT.

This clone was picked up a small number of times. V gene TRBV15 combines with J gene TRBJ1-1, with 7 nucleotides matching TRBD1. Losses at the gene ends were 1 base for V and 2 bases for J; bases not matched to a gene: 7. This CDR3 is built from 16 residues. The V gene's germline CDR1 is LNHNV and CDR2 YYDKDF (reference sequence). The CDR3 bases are TGTGCCACCAGCAGAGGGAGGGGGGACAGTAACACTGAAGCTTTCTTT. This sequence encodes CATSRGRGDSNTEAFF.

CDR3 amino acids: CASLWGLFEETQYF. CDR3 bases: TGTGCCAGCCTATGGGGGCTATTTGAAGAGACCCAGTACTTC. The chain combines TRBV7-8 with TRBJ2-5, with TRBD1 as a possible D gene (6 bases). This CDR3 contains 14 residues. Trimming took 8 bases from V and 3 from J, leaving 16 bases between them. Germline CDR1 SGHVS, CDR2 FQNEAQ.

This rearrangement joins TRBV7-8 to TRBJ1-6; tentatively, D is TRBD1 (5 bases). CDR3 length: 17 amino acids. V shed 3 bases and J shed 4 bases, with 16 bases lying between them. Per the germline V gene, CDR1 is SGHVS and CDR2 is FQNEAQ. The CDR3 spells CASSFTGGHTYNSPLHF. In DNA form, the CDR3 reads TGTGCCAGCAGCTTTACTGGCGGACACACATATAATTCACCCCTCCACTTT.

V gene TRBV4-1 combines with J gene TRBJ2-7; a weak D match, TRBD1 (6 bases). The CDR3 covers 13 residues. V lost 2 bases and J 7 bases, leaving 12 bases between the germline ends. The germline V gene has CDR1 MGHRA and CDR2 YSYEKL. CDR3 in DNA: TGCGCCAGCAGCCAACAACCTACAGGGGAGCAGTACTTC. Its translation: CASSQQPTGEQYF.

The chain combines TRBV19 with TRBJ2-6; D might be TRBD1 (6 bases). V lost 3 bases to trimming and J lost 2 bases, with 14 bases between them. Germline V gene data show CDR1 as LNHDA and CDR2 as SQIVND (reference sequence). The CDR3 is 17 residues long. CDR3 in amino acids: CASSMWQGSTGANVLTF. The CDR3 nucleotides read TGTGCCAGTAGTATGTGGCAGGGGAGTACTGGGGCCAACGTCCTGACTTTC.

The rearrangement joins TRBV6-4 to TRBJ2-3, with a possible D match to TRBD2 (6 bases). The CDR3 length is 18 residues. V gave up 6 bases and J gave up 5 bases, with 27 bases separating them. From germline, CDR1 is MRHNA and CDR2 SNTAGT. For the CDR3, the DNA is TGTGCCAGCAGAGAACTTAGGCCGGGACTCCTAAAGGGAGATACGCAGTATTTT. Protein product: CASRELRPGLLKGDTQYF.

This CDR3 is CASIGSPRTGDRNEQFF. The CDR3 DNA follows: TGCGCCAGCATAGGGTCTCCGCGGACAGGGGATCGGAATGAGCAGTTCTTC. The V and J genes are TRBV10-1 and TRBJ2-1, with 9 nucleotides matching TRBD1. CDR3 length: 17 residues. The germline V gene has CDR1 WNHNN and CDR2 SYGVQD (reference sequence). Losses at the gene ends were 7 bases for V and 7 bases for J; bases not matched to a gene: 17.

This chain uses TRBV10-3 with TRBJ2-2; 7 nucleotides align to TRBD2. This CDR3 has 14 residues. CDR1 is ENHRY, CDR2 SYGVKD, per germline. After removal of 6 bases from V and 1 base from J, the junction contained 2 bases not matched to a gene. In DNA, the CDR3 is TGTGCCATCAGGGGACTACTGAACACCGGGGAGCTGTTTTTT. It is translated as CAIRGLLNTGELFF.

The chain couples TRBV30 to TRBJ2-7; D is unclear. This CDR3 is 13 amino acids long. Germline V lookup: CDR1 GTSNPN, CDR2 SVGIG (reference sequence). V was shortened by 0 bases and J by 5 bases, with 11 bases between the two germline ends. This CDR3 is CAWSVAGINEQYF. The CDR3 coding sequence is TGTGCCTGGAGTGTCGCAGGTATCAACGAGCAGTACTTC.

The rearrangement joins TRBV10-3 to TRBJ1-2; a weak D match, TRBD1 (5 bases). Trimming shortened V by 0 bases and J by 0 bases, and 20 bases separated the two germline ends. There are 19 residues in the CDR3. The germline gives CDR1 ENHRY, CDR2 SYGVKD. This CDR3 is CAISESTQGNRATNYGYTF. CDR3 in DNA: TGTGCCATCAGTGAGTCGACCCAGGGTAACAGAGCTACTAACTATGGCTACACCTTC.

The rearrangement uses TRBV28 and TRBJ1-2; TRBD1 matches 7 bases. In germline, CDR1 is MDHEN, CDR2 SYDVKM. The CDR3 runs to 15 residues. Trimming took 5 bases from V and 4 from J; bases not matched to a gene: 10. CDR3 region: CASSLGTATTYGYTF. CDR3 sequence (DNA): TGTGCCAGCAGTCTTGGGACAGCCACAACCTATGGCTACACCTTC.

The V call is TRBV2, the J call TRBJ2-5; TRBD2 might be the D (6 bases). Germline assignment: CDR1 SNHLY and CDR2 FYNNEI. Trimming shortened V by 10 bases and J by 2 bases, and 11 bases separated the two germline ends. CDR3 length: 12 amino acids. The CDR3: CATPGAQETQYF. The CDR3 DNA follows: TGTGCCACCCCGGGAGCTCAAGAGACCCAGTACTTC.

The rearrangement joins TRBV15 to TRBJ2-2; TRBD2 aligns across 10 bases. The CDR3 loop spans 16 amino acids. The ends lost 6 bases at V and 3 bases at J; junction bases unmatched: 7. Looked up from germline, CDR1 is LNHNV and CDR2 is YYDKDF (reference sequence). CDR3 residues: CATSASGGYYTGELFF. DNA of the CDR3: TGTGCCACCAGTGCTAGCGGGGGCTACTACACCGGGGAGCTGTTTTTT.

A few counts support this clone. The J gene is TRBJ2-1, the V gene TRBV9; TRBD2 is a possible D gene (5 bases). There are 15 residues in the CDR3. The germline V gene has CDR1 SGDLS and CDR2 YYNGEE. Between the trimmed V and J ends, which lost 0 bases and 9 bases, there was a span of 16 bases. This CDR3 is CASSVEAARRSEQFF. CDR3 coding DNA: TGTGCCAGCAGCGTAGAGGCGGCGCGGAGGAGTGAGCAGTTCTTC.